A single sample is the source of the 27 T cell receptor beta chains below, sequenced in a study of cytomegalovirus exposure and HLA in healthy donors. Assay used: immunoSEQ multiplex PCR; TCRdb lists only in-frame clones, some missing. The sample carries 150,000 to 200,000 clones, around 85% recorded once. The sample consisted of PBMCs. The receptor set was obtained from a man aged 18 to 29 in good health and CMV-seropositive.

The chain combines TRBV25-1 with TRBJ2-5; 9 bases match TRBD1. Germline trimming cut 1 base from V and 5 bases from J; bases unmatched to any gene: 5. CDR3 size: 15 residues. CDR1 is MGHDK and CDR2 is SYGVNS in the germline V gene. CDR3 bases: TGTGCCAGCAGTGAATTGGGGACAGGGAGGGAGACCCAGTACTTC. It specifies CASSELGTGRETQYF. Using reference TRBV25-1 and TRBJ2-5 for the parts outside the CDR3, the full variable domain is EADIYQTPRYLVIGTGKKITLECSQTMGHDKMYWYQQDPGMELHLIHYSYGVNSTEKGDLSSESTVSRIRTEHFPLTLESARPSHTSQYLCASSELGTGRETQYFGPGTRLLVL.

V usage is TRBV2 and J usage is TRBJ2-3; 7 nucleotides align to TRBD1. CDR1 SNHLY and CDR2 FYNNEI come from the germline V gene. The junction had 5 bases not matched to a gene; V was cut back by 7 bases and J by 1 base. The CDR3 is made up of 14 amino acids. DNA of the CDR3: TGTGCCAGCAAAGGCACAGGGGGCACAGATACGCAGTATTTT. This codes for CASKGTGGTDTQYF.

The V gene is TRBV2, the J gene TRBJ1-5, with a tentative D call TRBD1 (6 bases). Germline values: CDR1 SNHLY, CDR2 FYNNEI. The CDR3 is 17 amino acids. V lost 2 bases, J lost 0 bases, and 14 bases lay in between. CDR3: CASSESLSRGSNQPQHF. In DNA, the CDR3 is TGTGCCAGCAGTGAATCCCTGAGCAGGGGTAGCAATCAGCCCCAGCATTTT.

Concerning this clone itself: Other DNA sequences within the sample encode an identical CDR3. The chain combines TRBV19 with TRBJ1-5, with 10 bases matching TRBD1. V shed 9 bases, J shed 2 bases, and the junction held 4 bases outside the gene matches. The CDR3 contains 14 residues. Looked up from germline, CDR1 is LNHDA and CDR2 is SQIVND (reference sequence). DNA of the CDR3: TGTGCCAGCTCCGGGACAGGGGGCAATCAGCCCCAGCATTTT. Protein sequence: CASSGTGGNQPQHF.

This clone was found once. An end of the junction does not agree with germline; a read error may underlie this. The V call is TRBV27, the J call TRBJ2-2, with 11 positions matching TRBD2. There are 14 residues in the CDR3. Looked up from germline, CDR1 is MNHEY and CDR2 is SMNVEV (reference sequence). CDR3 amino acids: CASSLRTSGPPLVF. As DNA, the CDR3 is TGTGCCAGCAGTCTTCGGACTAGCGGGCCCCCGTTAGTTTTT.

This rearrangement joins TRBV11-2 to TRBJ1-1; 10 bases line up with TRBD1. The CDR3 has 14 amino acids. V shed 11 bases and J 7 bases; nucleotides not matched to a gene: 13. Germline CDR1 reads SGHAT; CDR2 reads FQNNGV. The CDR3 here is CADMPGQGIGEAFF. The DNA of the CDR3 is TGTGCCGACATGCCGGGACAGGGGATTGGTGAAGCTTTCTTT.

CDR3 coding DNA: TGTGCCAGCAGCGTAGGACCGAACGACAGGGGGCGCGGCTACACCTTC. The encoded protein is CASSVGPNDRGRGYTF. The gene calls are TRBV9 and TRBJ1-2, with 10 bases fitting TRBD1. The CDR3 length is 16 residues. J was trimmed by 8 bases and V by 0 bases; bases with no gene match: 10. The germline CDR1 and CDR2 sequences are SGDLS and YYNGEE.

This chain joins TRBV7-9 and TRBJ2-7; 8 bases match TRBD1. This CDR3 region has 18 residues. Germline trimming cut 4 bases from V and 3 bases from J; bases unmatched to any gene: 17. Germline V CDR1 and CDR2: SEHNR, FQNEAQ (reference sequence). The CDR3 reads CASSSRRDRPITSYEQYF. CDR3 bases: TGTGCCAGCAGCTCCCGGCGGGACAGGCCCATCACTAGCTACGAGCAGTACTTC.

The chain employs TRBV27 and TRBJ1-2, with D unresolved. The V gene lost 5 bases and the J gene lost 2 bases, with 15 bases spanning the gap. This CDR3 has 15 amino acids. Germline V lookup: CDR1 MNHEY, CDR2 SMNVEV (reference sequence). The CDR3 region has the DNA TGTGCCAGCAGTCCTAACTCCGTCCCCAACTATGGCTACACCTTC. Protein: CASSPNSVPNYGYTF.

The rearrangement links TRBV7-6 to TRBJ2-2; 10 nucleotides agree with TRBD2. V shed 1 base, J shed 4 bases, and the junction held 9 bases outside the gene matches. CDR1 and CDR2 from the germline V gene are SGHVS and FNYEAQ. The CDR3 is made up of 18 amino acids. DNA for the CDR3: TGTGCCAGCAGCTTAGGGCGGACTAGCGGTTCTTTCACCGGGGAGCTGTTTTTT. Translating gives CASSLGRTSGSFTGELFF.

V is TRBV25-1 and J is TRBJ2-3; 9 bases are a match to TRBD1. J gave up 6 bases and V 1 base, and 11 bases lay outside the gene matches. CDR3 length: 17 residues. CDR1 is MGHDK, CDR2 SYGVNS, per germline. The CDR3, as DNA: TGTGCCAGCAGTGAATCTCTTTGGGACAGGGATATGGATACGCAGTATTTT. Its protein product is CASSESLWDRDMDTQYF.

The chain joins TRBV5-4 to TRBJ2-5; tentatively, D is TRBD2 (6 bases). The V and J ends lost 4 bases and 5 bases respectively, with 12 bases between them. The CDR3 has 13 residues. Germline CDR1 and CDR2: SGHNT and YYREEE (reference sequence). The CDR3 DNA sequence: TGTGCCAGCAGCCCGAGGGAGGAGGAGACCCAGTACTTC. This translates into CASSPREEETQYF.

This rearrangement joins TRBV6-5 to TRBJ1-3, with D perhaps matching TRBD1 (6 bases). CDR1 and CDR2 from the germline V gene are MNHEY and SVGAGI. Trimming took 0 bases from V and 2 from J, leaving 11 bases between them. The CDR3 is 16 amino acids. The CDR3 coding sequence is TGTGCCAGCAGTTACTCGATCCAGGGGCCTGGAAACACCATATATTTT. It encodes CASSYSIQGPGNTIYF.

The rearrangement joins TRBV28 to TRBJ2-3, with 11 bases matching TRBD2. Per the germline V gene, CDR1 is MDHEN and CDR2 is SYDVKM. The V segment lost 8 bases and the J segment 4 bases; nucleotides outside the gene matches: 17. This CDR3 is 18 amino acids long. The CDR3, as DNA: TGTGCCAGCGCACAACTAGCGGGAGTATGGGATAGCCCAGATACGCAGTATTTT. This encodes CASAQLAGVWDSPDTQYF.

V and J are TRBV7-2 and TRBJ1-2, with 9 bases lining up with TRBD1. CDR1 SGHTA and CDR2 FQGNSA come from the germline V gene. After removal of 5 bases from V and 8 bases from J, the junction contained 6 bases not matched to a gene. CDR3 length equals 13 residues. In nucleotides, the CDR3 is TGTGCCAGCAGCCGGGACAGGGAGCGCGGCTACACCTTC. This encodes CASSRDRERGYTF.

This clone was counted a single time. This rearrangement joins TRBV6-6 to TRBJ2-7; the D gene is possibly TRBD1 (6 bases). Per germline, CDR1 MNHNY and CDR2 SVGAGI (reference sequence). The CDR3 runs to 14 residues. The V gene lost 1 base and the J gene lost 7 bases, with 14 bases spanning the gap. The DNA of the CDR3 is TGTGCCAGCAGTTACTTGGGGGCCCTTGGGGAGCAGTACTTC. Residues: CASSYLGALGEQYF.

The rearrangement joins TRBV2 to TRBJ2-2; 8 bases are shared with TRBD1. This CDR3 spans 15 amino acids. With 6 bases clipped from V and 3 bases from J, the junction kept 6 bases outside the gene matches. Germline CDR1 reads SNHLY; CDR2 reads FYNNEI. The CDR3 DNA follows: TGTGCCAGCAGCAGGGACAGGCTGGACACCGGGGAGCTGTTTTTT. This gives the protein CASSRDRLDTGELFF.

The chain couples TRBV19 to TRBJ2-7; 8 bases are a match to TRBD2. The junction had 2 bases not matched to a gene; V was cut back by 3 bases and J by 1 base. CDR1 LNHDA and CDR2 SQIVND come from the germline V gene (reference sequence). The CDR3 runs to 14 residues. The CDR3 DNA follows: TGTGCCAGTAGTATGAGCGGGAGATCCTACGAGCAGTACTTC. This codes for CASSMSGRSYEQYF. Filled out from reference TRBV19 and TRBJ2-7, the complete variable domain reads DGGITQSPKYLFRKEGQNVTLSCEQNLNHDAMYWYRQDPGQGLRLIYYSQIVNDFQKGDIAEGYSVSREKKESFPLTVTSAQKNPTAFYLCASSMSGRSYEQYFGPGTRLTVT.

This clone has just a few counts. The DNA for the CDR3 is TGTGCCTGGAGTGTCGGGACAGGGTCCTACGAGCAGTACTTC. The encoded protein is CAWSVGTGSYEQYF. This chain links TRBV30 with TRBJ2-7, with 9 bases fitting TRBD1. Germline trimming cut 0 bases from V and 1 base from J; bases unmatched to any gene: 1. Per the germline V gene, CDR1 is GTSNPN and CDR2 is SVGIG (reference sequence). CDR3 size: 14 residues.

V gene TRBV5-1 combines with J gene TRBJ1-1; 7 bases are a match to TRBD1. J gave up 6 bases and V 0 bases, and 2 bases lay outside the gene matches. CDR1 is SGHRS and CDR2 is YFSETQ in the germline V gene. The CDR3 is 13 residues long. DNA for the CDR3: TGCGCCAGCAGCTTGGACGGGACAGCTGAAGCTTTCTTT. It encodes CASSLDGTAEAFF.

The chain combines TRBV4-1 with TRBJ2-5; 7 nucleotides align to TRBD2. There are 16 residues in the CDR3. CDR1 is MGHRA and CDR2 is YSYEKL in the germline V gene. V shed 2 bases and J 1 base; nucleotides not matched to a gene: 7. This CDR3 is CASSQRLAAPQETQYF. Here the CDR3 DNA reads TGCGCCAGCAGCCAACGGCTAGCGGCCCCCCAAGAGACCCAGTACTTC.

This clone has just a few counts. The chain has TRBV6-6 and TRBJ2-3, with 8 bases identical to TRBD1. The CDR3 contains 15 residues. The V and J ends lost 5 bases and 4 bases, in that order; junction bases with no gene match: 8. The germline V gene has CDR1 MNHNY and CDR2 SVGAGI (reference sequence). CDR3 sequence (DNA): TGTGCCAGCAGTGCTCAGGGGGCTCTGGCAGATACGCAGTATTTT. As protein: CASSAQGALADTQYF.

In this sample, this clone turned up once. The chain couples TRBV28 to TRBJ2-3; 11 nucleotides match TRBD2. Germline CDR1 reads MDHEN; CDR2 reads SYDVKM. V lost 5 bases to trimming and J lost 0 bases; unmatched junction nucleotides: 4. The CDR3 has 16 amino acids. CDR3 region: CASSLRTSGSTDTQYF. CDR3 sequence (DNA): TGTGCCAGCAGTCTACGGACTAGCGGGAGCACAGATACGCAGTATTTT.

V usage is TRBV14 and J usage is TRBJ2-1, with 9 nucleotides matching TRBD2. This CDR3 contains 19 residues. The germline gives CDR1 SGHDN, CDR2 FVKESK. J gave up 6 bases and V 0 bases, and 15 bases lay outside the gene matches. The CDR3 DNA sequence: TGTGCCAGCAGCCAAGATCCCTCGATAGCGGGAGCGATGGGCAATGAGCAGTTCTTC. It encodes CASSQDPSIAGAMGNEQFF.

This chain uses TRBV6-5 with TRBJ1-2; tentatively, D is TRBD1 (5 bases). Germline CDR1 and CDR2: MNHEY and SVGAGI. Trimming cost V 2 bases and J 4 bases, with 11 bases left between them. The CDR3 has 14 residues. The CDR3 sequence is CASSYRGDSYGYTF. CDR3 nucleotide sequence: TGTGCCAGCAGTTACAGGGGCGATTCCTATGGCTACACCTTC.

The gene calls are TRBV28 and TRBJ2-7; 15 nucleotides agree with TRBD2. The CDR3 covers 18 residues. Per the germline V gene, CDR1 is MDHEN and CDR2 is SYDVKM. With 6 bases clipped from V and 0 bases from J, the junction kept 9 bases outside the gene matches. The CDR3 is CASRYGLAGGRDSYEQYF. In DNA form, the CDR3 reads TGTGCCAGCAGATACGGACTAGCGGGAGGGCGAGACTCCTACGAGCAGTACTTC.

This chain links TRBV7-9 with TRBJ2-5, with 7 bases fitting TRBD1. Germline CDR1 and CDR2: SEHNR and FQNEAQ (reference sequence). The J segment lost 2 bases and the V segment lost 6 bases, leaving 9 bases of the junction unmatched. There are 15 residues in the CDR3. CDR3 nucleotide sequence: TGTGCCAGCAGTCAGCCACAGGGGATTCAAGAGACCCAGTACTTC. This gives the protein CASSQPQGIQETQYF.